The 14 T cell receptor beta chains below come from one sample, sequenced in a study of T cell responses to AZD1222 COVID-19 vaccine. TCRdb's table, derived via immunoSEQ multiplex PCR, lists solely in-frame clones and lacks some. The sample carries fewer than 200,000 clones, roughly 92% recorded once. Sequencing was performed on peripheral blood, taken 28 days after the second AZD1222 dose. These receptors came from an adult who received the AZD1222 COVID-19 vaccine.

J is TRBJ1-2 and V is TRBV2; no clear D. This CDR3 contains 15 residues. The germline CDR1 and CDR2 sequences are SNHLY and FYNNEI. Between the trimmed V and J ends, which lost 3 bases and 3 bases, there was a span of 14 bases. CDR3 region: CASSDRAGGDYGYTF. The DNA for the CDR3 is TGTGCCAGCAGTGATCGGGCAGGCGGGGACTATGGCTACACCTTC.

The chain uses TRBV7-2 and TRBJ1-1; D is ambiguous. The CDR3 is 14 amino acids. With 3 bases removed from V and 7 bases from J, the gap between germline ends came to 15 bases. CDR1 is SGHTA, CDR2 FQGNSA, per germline. The CDR3 DNA reads as TGTGCCAGCAGCTTCGAACCTAGGGAGGATGAAGCTTTCTTT. It translates to CASSFEPREDEAFF. The full variable domain, rest sourced from reference TRBV7-2 and TRBJ1-1, is GAGVSQSPSNKVTEKGKDVELRCDPISGHTALYWYRQSLGQGLEFLIYFQGNSAPDKSGLPSDRFSAERTGGSVSTLTIQRTQQEDSAVYLCASSFEPREDEAFFGQGTRLTVV.

Of note for this clone: One end of the junction varies from germline; a read error may be responsible. The chain's CDR3 is CAWTSTVAGVPSF. The DNA for the CDR3 is TGTGCCTGGACCTCTACTGTTGCGGGAGTCCCGAGCTTC. The chain has TRBV30 and TRBJ2-7, with 7 bases that match TRBD2. Per the germline V gene, CDR1 is GTSNPN and CDR2 is SVGIG (reference sequence). The CDR3 extends over 13 amino acids.

The sample holds one count of this clone. The chain employs TRBV11-3 and TRBJ1-6, with D tentatively TRBD1 (5 bases). This CDR3 has 16 residues. The germline V and J ends were trimmed by 3 bases and 3 bases, with 12 bases remaining between them. From germline, CDR1 is SGHNT and CDR2 YENEEA. CDR3 region: CASSFKQGFYNSPLHF. CDR3 coding DNA: TGTGCCAGCAGCTTCAAGCAGGGTTTCTATAATTCACCCCTCCACTTT. The full variable domain, with the rest looked up from reference TRBV11-3 and TRBJ1-6, is EAGVVQSPRYKIIEKKQPVAFWCNPISGHNTLYWYLQNLGQGPELLIRYENEEAVDDSQLPKDRFSAERLKGVDSTLKIQPAELGDSAVYLCASSFKQGFYNSPLHFGNGTRLTVT.

The rearrangement uses TRBV3-1 (or the pseudogene TRBV3-2) and TRBJ1-6; D unclear. V lost 2 bases, J lost 7 bases, and 3 bases lay in between. The CDR3 loop spans 12 amino acids. Germline CDR1 is LGHDT and CDR2 is YNNKEL (reference sequence). The chain's CDR3 is CASSQTNSPLHF. The CDR3 coding sequence is TGTGCCAGCAGCCAAACGAATTCACCCCTCCACTTT.

The rearrangement links TRBV7-2 to TRBJ2-7; 9 bases match TRBD1. This CDR3 is built from 15 residues. With V trimmed by 7 bases and J by 3 bases, 10 bases remained unmatched. The germline CDR1 and CDR2 sequences are SGHTA and FQGNSA. In DNA, the CDR3 is TGTGCCAGCACCCCCGGGACAGGGATGTACTACGAGCAGTACTTC. It translates to CASTPGTGMYYEQYF.

A few counts support this clone. The chain is built from TRBV6-2 or TRBV6-3 and TRBJ1-1, with 9 bases lining up with TRBD1. Germline assignment: CDR1 MNHEY and CDR2 SVGEGT. This CDR3 spans 17 amino acids. J was trimmed by 4 bases and V by 5 bases; bases with no gene match: 14. Here the CDR3 reads CASSHEPGDRDGTEAFF. Written as DNA, the CDR3 is TGTGCCAGCAGTCACGAACCGGGGGACAGGGATGGCACTGAAGCTTTCTTT.

The genes are TRBV29-1 and TRBJ1-2; D possibly corresponds to TRBD1 (5 bases). The ends were cut back, 3 bases at V and 2 bases at J, with 10 bases in the middle. The CDR3 consists of 13 residues. Germline CDR1 SQVTM, CDR2 ANQGSEA. The CDR3 protein is CSVDTGRNYGYTF. The CDR3 region has the DNA TGCAGCGTTGATACGGGGCGCAACTATGGCTACACCTTC.

The rearrangement joins TRBV3-1 (or the pseudogene TRBV3-2) to TRBJ2-1, with 14 bases lining up with TRBD2. This CDR3 spans 16 amino acids. V dropped 4 bases and J dropped 7; count of bases not matched to a gene: 6. Germline V gives CDR1 LGHDT, CDR2 YNNKEL (reference sequence). CDR3 loop: CASSLTSGGEQNEQFF. The DNA for the CDR3 is TGTGCCAGCAGCCTGACTAGCGGGGGGGAGCAAAATGAGCAGTTCTTC.

V and J are TRBV2 and TRBJ1-4; D gene unclear. V was shortened by 6 bases and J by 0 bases, with 14 bases between the two germline ends. The CDR3 extends over 16 amino acids. Germline lookup yields CDR1 SNHLY and CDR2 FYNNEI. The CDR3, as DNA: TGTGCCAGCAGAGCCTCGAGACTTTCAACTAATGAAAAACTGTTTTTT. It codes for CASRASRLSTNEKLFF.

The genes are TRBV13 and TRBJ2-7, with D unresolved. This CDR3 has 13 amino acids. Germline values: CDR1 PRHDT, CDR2 FYEKMQ (reference sequence). V shed 5 bases and J shed 3 bases, with 11 bases lying between them. The CDR3 loop is CASSPPNYYEQYF. CDR3 sequence (DNA): TGTGCCAGCAGCCCCCCGAATTACTACGAGCAGTACTTC.

The chain carries TRBV5-1 and TRBJ1-2; TRBD1 agrees at 9 bases. J gave up 8 bases and V 2 bases, and 10 bases lay outside the gene matches. The CDR3 has 15 amino acids. CDR1 is SGHRS and CDR2 is YFSETQ in the germline V gene. The CDR3 DNA follows: TGCGCCAGCAGCTTTGGATCCGGGACAGGGAAAGGCTACACCTTC. Translated: CASSFGSGTGKGYTF.

With regard to this clone: Different DNA sequences within this sample yield the same CDR3. The V gene is TRBV14, the J gene TRBJ2-3, with D perhaps matching TRBD1 (5 bases). This CDR3 has 14 amino acids. From germline, CDR1 is SGHDN and CDR2 FVKESK. Between the trimmed V and J ends, which lost 2 bases and 4 bases, there was a span of 10 bases. CDR3 region: CASSQLTVPDTQYF. CDR3 nucleotide sequence: TGTGCCAGCAGCCAACTGACAGTTCCAGATACGCAGTATTTT.

This clone has just one count. The CDR3 here is CASSPGLAYEQYF. The CDR3 DNA is TGTGCCAGCTCCCCGGGACTAGCCTACGAGCAGTACTTC. This chain uses TRBV18 with TRBJ2-7; 8 nucleotides line up with TRBD2. V gave up 6 bases and J gave up 2 bases; unmatched junction bases: 3. The CDR3 sequence is 13 residues long. Germline CDR1 and CDR2: KGHSH and LQKENI. Full variable domain (remainder filled in from reference TRBV18 and TRBJ2-7): NAGVMQNPRHLVRRRGQEARLRCSPMKGHSHVYWYRQLPEEGLKFMVYLQKENIIDESGMPKERFSAEFPKEGPSILRIQQVVRGDSAAYFCASSPGLAYEQYFGPGTRLTVT.